This is a list of T cell receptor beta chains from one sample in a study of CD8+ T cells in alopecia areata. The protocol was immunoSEQ multiplex PCR, while the TCRdb copy is restricted to in-frame clones and leaves out a portion. The table shows about 120,000 clones, with around three fifths occurring only once. The source was CD4+ T cells sorted from blood, collected at week 24, from a patient treated with tofacitinib. These receptors came from a human donor with alopecia areata. Each CDR3 is given with its conserved first and last residue. A D gene is named only where the DNA matches it firmly. Clone size appears in some rows only: once, few, many, or a class for an expanded clone.

>few|TRBJ2-7|-|TRBV6-1
TGTGCCAGCAGTGAAAATTCCGTCTCCTACGAGCAGTACTTC
CASSENSVSYEQYF
>few|TRBJ2-5|-|TRBV23-1
TGCGCCAGCAGTCAATCTGTGAAGGGCAAGGTCCAAGAGACCCAGTACTTC
CASSQSVKGKVQETQYF
>-|TRBJ1-1|-|TRBV7-9
TGTGCCAGCAGCTTCCGAGCGGCGTGGGGTGAAGCTTTCTTT
CASSFRAAWGEAFF
>-|TRBJ1-2|-|TRBV7-2
TGTGCCAGCAGCTTAGTTGAGGGGTCCTATGGCTACACCTTC
CASSLVEGSYGYTF
>-|TRBJ2-1|-|TRBV2
TGTGCCAGCAGCCTCCAAACGCGGGGCAGTACCTCCTACAATGAGCAGTTCTTC
CASSLQTRGSTSYNEQFF
>-|TRBJ2-1|-|TRBV4-3
TGCGCCAGCAGCCAAGAAAGGTGGAATGAGCAGTTCTTC
CASSQERWNEQFF
>few|TRBJ1-2|-|TRBV18
TGTGCCAGCTCACCACCCGGCAGGGAGGATGGCTACACCTTC
CASSPPGREDGYTF
>-|TRBJ2-7|TRBD1|TRBV5-1
TGCGCCAGCAGCACCGACAGGGTCGACTACGAGCAGTACTTC
CASSTDRVDYEQYF
>-|TRBJ1-3|-|TRBV4-3
TGCGCCAGCAGCCCGTTAAGGGGGAACACCATATATTTT
CASSPLRGNTIYF
>-|TRBJ2-1|TRBD2|TRBV7-9
TGTGCCAGCAGCTTAGTAGGACTAGCTGACAATGAGCAGTTCTTC
CASSLVGLADNEQFF
>-|TRBJ2-5|-|TRBV25-1
TGTGCCAGCAGACGGGGGCAGGGAGAGACCCAGTACTTC
CASRRGQGETQYF
>-|TRBJ1-5|TRBD1|TRBV15
TGTGCCACCAGCTGGGGACAGACATCCAATCAGCCCCAGCATTTT
CATSWGQTSNQPQHF
>-|TRBJ1-2|-|TRBV7-2
TGTGCCAGCAGCCTCGGAGTATATGGCTACACCTTC
CASSLGVYGYTF
>-|TRBJ2-3|TRBD2|TRBV2
TGTGCCAGCAGTGGTGATAGCGGGGGATCAGATACGCAGTATTTT
CASSGDSGGSDTQYF
>few|TRBJ1-2|-|TRBV27
TGTGCCAGCAGTTTAGGGGGGGCAGGTGGCTACACCTTC
CASSLGGAGGYTF
>few|TRBJ1-1|TRBD1|TRBV6-5
TGTGCCAGCAGTCATCAAGGACAGGGTCGGGATGAAGCTTTCTTT
CASSHQGQGRDEAFF
>once|TRBJ2-6|-|TRBV13
TGTGCCAGCAGCTCTCTCTGGCGGACCGTTCCCTCTGGGGCCAACGTCCTGACTTTC
CASSSLWRTVPSGANVLTF
>-|TRBJ2-3|-|TRBV2
TGTGCCACCGCGAGGACGGGGGGCACAGATACGCAGTATTTT
CATARTGGTDTQYF
>few|TRBJ1-2|-|TRBV29-1
TGCAGCATCGAGAGTGGTATGGGCTACACCTTC
CSIESGMGYTF
>-|TRBJ1-4|-|TRBV5-6
TGTGCCAGCAGCTTGTTGGGCGTCCCGGAGGAAAAACTGTTTTTT
CASSLLGVPEEKLFF
>few|TRBJ1-4|TRBD1|TRBV6-5
TGTGCCAGCAGTTCGGTCAGGGGGCGTGAAAAACTGTTTTTT
CASSSVRGREKLFF
>few|TRBJ2-3|TRBD2|TRBV11-2
TGTGCCAGCAGCTTACGACTAGCGGGGGCAGATACGCAGTATTTT
CASSLRLAGADTQYF
>-|TRBJ2-3|-|TRBV29-1
TGCAGCGACGCCTCGCTGGATACGCAGTATTTT
CSDASLDTQYF
>-|TRBJ2-7|TRBD2|TRBV4-2
TGTGCCAGCAGCCAAGATGGCGGGGGGGACGGCGAGCAGTACTTC
CASSQDGGGDGEQYF
>-|TRBJ1-1|-|TRBV12-5
TGTGCTAGTGGTAGAGGAAGCACTGAAGCTTTCTTT
CASGRGSTEAFF
>few|TRBJ1-1|-|TRBV5-1
TGCGCCAGCAGCTTCAAACAGGGTTTCGGTCAAAGCACTGAAGCTTTCTTT
CASSFKQGFGQSTEAFF
>few|TRBJ2-1|-|TRBV14
TGTGCCAGCAGCATTCAGTACAATGAGCAGTTCTTC
CASSIQYNEQFF
>few|TRBJ2-2|TRBD2|TRBV29-1
TGCAGCGTTGAAGATACCGGCGGGGGGGCCGGGGAGCTGTTTTTT
CSVEDTGGGAGELFF
>-|TRBJ2-5|-|TRBV7-2
TGTGCCAGCCGTTTCTCCGGGGGGACCCAGTACTTC
CASRFSGGTQYF
>few|TRBJ2-7|-|TRBV7-9
TGTGCCAGCAGCTCTGCCTACGAGCAGTACTTC
CASSSAYEQYF
>few|TRBJ1-5|-|TRBV7-2
TGTGCCAGCAGCTTGGGGTCGTCGGGCAATCAGCCCCAGCATTTT
CASSLGSSGNQPQHF
>few|TRBJ2-5|-|TRBV15
TGTGCCACCAGCAGAGATTACGTAGAGACCCAGTACTTC
CATSRDYVETQYF
>-|TRBJ2-5|TRBD1|TRBV7-9
TGTGCCAGCAGCTTAACAGGGGGAGAGACCCAGTACTTC
CASSLTGGETQYF
>few|TRBJ1-2|-|TRBV29-1
TGCAGCGTTGAAGATCTAGCGGGGAATGGCTACACCTTC
CSVEDLAGNGYTF
>-|TRBJ1-1|-|TRBV29-1
TGCAGCGCCGGGATGGGGGGCATGAACACTGAAGCTTTCTTT
CSAGMGGMNTEAFF
>-|TRBJ1-6|-|TRBV7-8
TGTGCCAGCAAAAGGGAACCTACCTGGGCTAATTCACCCCTCCACTTT
CASKREPTWANSPLHF
>-|TRBJ2-3|TRBD2|TRBV7-9
TGTGCCCCTGGTGGTAGCGGGGGGGTTTCAAGCACAGATACGCAGTATTTT
CAPGGSGGVSSTDTQYF
>-|TRBJ2-1|-|TRBV7-9
TGTGCCAGCAGCTTAGACATAGTACCGCCTTACAATGAGCAGTTCTTC
CASSLDIVPPYNEQFF
>-|TRBJ2-6|TRBD2|TRBV4-3
TGCGCCAGCAGCCAAGCATTTCTAGCGGGGACCTCTGGGGCCAACGTCCTGACTTTC
CASSQAFLAGTSGANVLTF
>-|TRBJ1-1|TRBD1|TRBV29-1
TGCAGCGTTGAAAGACAGGGCACTGAAGCTTTCTTT
CSVERQGTEAFF
>few|TRBJ2-3|-|TRBV2
TGTGCCAGCAGTGAAGCAGATACGCAGTATTTT
CASSEADTQYF
>-|TRBJ1-1|TRBD1|TRBV29-1
TGCAGCGTTTACAAACCCCCGGGACAGGGGATGGAGAACACTGAAGCTTTCTTT
CSVYKPPGQGMENTEAFF
>-|TRBJ2-7|TRBD2|TRBV13
TGTGCCAGCAGCCCCGCGGGGCTAGCGGGGGGTCGGAAGTACTTC
CASSPAGLAGGRKYF